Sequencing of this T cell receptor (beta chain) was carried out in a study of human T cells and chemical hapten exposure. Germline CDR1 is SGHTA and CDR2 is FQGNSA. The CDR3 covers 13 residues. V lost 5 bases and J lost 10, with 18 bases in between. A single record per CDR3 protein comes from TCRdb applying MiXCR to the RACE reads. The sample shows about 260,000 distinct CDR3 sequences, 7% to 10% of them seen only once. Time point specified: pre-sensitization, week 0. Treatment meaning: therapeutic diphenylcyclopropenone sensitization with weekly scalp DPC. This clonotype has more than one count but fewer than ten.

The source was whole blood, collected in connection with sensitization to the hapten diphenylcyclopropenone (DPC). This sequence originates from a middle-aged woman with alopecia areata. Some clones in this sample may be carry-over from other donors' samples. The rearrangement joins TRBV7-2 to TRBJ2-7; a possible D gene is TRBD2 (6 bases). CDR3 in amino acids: CASSPRDGLHQYF. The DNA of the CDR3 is TGTGCCAGCAGCCCGCGGGACGGACTACATCAGTACTTC.